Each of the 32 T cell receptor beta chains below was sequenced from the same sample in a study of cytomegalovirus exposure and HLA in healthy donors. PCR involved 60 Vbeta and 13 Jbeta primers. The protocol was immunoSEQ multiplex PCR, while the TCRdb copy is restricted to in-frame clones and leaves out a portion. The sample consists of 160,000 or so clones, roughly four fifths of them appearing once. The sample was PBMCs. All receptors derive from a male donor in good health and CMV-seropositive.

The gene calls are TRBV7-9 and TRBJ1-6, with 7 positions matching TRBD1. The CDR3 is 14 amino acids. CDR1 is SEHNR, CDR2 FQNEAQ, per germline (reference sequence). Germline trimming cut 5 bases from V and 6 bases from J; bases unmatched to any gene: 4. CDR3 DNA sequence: TGTGCCAGCAGCCTGGGACAGCCTAATTCACCCCTCCACTTT. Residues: CASSLGQPNSPLHF.

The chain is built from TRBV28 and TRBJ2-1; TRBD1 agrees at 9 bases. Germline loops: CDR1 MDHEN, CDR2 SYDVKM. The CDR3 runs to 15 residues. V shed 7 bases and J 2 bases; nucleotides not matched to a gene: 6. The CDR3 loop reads CASTRGQGTYNEQFF. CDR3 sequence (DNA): TGTGCCAGCACCCGGGGACAGGGCACCTACAATGAGCAGTTCTTC.

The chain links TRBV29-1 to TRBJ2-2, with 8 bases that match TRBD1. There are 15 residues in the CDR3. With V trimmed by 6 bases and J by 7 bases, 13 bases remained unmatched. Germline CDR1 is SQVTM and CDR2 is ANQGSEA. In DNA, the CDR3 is TGCAGCGTCGGCGCCGGTGGACAGGGAATCGGGGAGCTGTTTTTT. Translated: CSVGAGGQGIGELFF.

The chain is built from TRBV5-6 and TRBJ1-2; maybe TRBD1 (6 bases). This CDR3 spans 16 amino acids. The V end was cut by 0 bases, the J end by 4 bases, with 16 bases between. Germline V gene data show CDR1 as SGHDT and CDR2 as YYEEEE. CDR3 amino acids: CASSLGVRQGTYGYTF. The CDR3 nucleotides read TGTGCCAGCAGCTTGGGAGTCAGGCAGGGGACCTATGGCTACACCTTC. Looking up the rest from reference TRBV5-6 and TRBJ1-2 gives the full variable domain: DAGVTQSPTHLIKTRGQQVTLRCSPKSGHDTVSWYQQALGQGPQFIFQYYEEEERQRGNFPDRFSGHQFPNYSSELNVNALLLGDSALYLCASSLGVRQGTYGYTFGSGTRLTVV.

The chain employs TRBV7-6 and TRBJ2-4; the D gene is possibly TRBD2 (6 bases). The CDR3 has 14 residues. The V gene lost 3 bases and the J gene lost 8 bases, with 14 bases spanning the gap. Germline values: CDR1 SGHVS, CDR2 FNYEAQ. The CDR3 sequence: CASSFEGGQDIQYF. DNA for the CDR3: TGTGCCAGCAGCTTCGAAGGAGGGCAAGACATTCAGTACTTC.

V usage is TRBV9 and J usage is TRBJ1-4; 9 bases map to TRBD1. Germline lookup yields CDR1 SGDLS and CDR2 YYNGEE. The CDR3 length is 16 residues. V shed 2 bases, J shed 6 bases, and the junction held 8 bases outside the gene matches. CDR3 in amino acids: CASSVDRGRVDEKLFF. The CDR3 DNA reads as TGTGCCAGCAGCGTGGACAGGGGCCGGGTGGATGAAAAACTGTTTTTT.

The CDR3 nucleotides are TGTGCCAGCAGCGCCGCAACAGGGTTCTCTGGAAACACCATATATTTT. It encodes CASSAATGFSGNTIYF. This sequence joins TRBV7-9 and TRBJ1-3; D may be TRBD1 (6 bases). The CDR3 length is 16 residues. V was trimmed by 5 bases and J by 0 bases, leaving 14 bases between them. Germline CDR1 SEHNR, CDR2 FQNEAQ (reference sequence).

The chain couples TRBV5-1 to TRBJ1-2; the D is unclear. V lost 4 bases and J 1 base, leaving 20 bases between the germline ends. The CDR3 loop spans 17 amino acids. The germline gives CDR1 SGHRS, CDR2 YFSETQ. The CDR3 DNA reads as TGCGCCAGCAGCGGAGGTCGGCAGACACCGCTTAACTATGGCTACACCTTC. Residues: CASSGGRQTPLNYGYTF.

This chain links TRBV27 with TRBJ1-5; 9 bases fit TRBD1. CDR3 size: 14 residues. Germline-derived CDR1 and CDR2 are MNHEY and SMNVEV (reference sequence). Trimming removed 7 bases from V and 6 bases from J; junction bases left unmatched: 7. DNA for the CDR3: TGTGCCAGCACCGGACAGGGGATCGGTCAGCCCCAGCATTTT. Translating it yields CASTGQGIGQPQHF.

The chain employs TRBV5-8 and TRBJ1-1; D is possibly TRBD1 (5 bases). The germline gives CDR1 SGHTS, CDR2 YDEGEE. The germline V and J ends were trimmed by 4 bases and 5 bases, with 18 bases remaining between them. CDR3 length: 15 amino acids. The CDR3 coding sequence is TGTGCCAGCAGCCCTCTAGGAGGGGCGAGGACTGAAGCTTTCTTT. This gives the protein CASSPLGGARTEAFF.

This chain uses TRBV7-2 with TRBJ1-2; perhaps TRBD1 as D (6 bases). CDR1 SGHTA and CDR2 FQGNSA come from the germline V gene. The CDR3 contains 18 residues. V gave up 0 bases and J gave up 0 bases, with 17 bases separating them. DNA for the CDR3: TGTGCCAGCAGCTTAGCGAGAAGGGGGGCGGGAGCTAACTATGGCTACACCTTC. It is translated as CASSLARRGAGANYGYTF.

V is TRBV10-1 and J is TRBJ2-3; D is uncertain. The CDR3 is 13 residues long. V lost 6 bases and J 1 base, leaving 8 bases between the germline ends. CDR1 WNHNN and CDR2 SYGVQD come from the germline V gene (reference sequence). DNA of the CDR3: TGCGCCAGCAGCGTCCCTGGCACAGATACGCAGTATTTT. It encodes CASSVPGTDTQYF.

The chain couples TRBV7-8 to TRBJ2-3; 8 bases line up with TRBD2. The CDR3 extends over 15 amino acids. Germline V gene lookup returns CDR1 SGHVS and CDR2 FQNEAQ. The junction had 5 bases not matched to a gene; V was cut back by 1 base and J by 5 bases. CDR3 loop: CASSLVSGMGDTQYF. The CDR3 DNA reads TGTGCCAGCAGCTTAGTTAGCGGGATGGGAGATACGCAGTATTTT.

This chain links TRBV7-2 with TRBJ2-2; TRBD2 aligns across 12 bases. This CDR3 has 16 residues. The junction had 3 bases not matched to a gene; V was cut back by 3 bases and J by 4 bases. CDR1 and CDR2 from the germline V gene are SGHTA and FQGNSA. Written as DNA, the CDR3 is TGTGCCAGCAGCTTTTCTAGCGGGAGGGCCACCGGGGAGCTGTTTTTT. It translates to CASSFSSGRATGELFF.

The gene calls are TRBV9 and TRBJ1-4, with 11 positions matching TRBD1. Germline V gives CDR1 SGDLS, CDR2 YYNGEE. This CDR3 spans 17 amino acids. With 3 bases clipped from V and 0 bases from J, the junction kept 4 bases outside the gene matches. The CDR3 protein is CASSARDRGTTNEKLFF. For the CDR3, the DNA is TGTGCCAGCAGCGCCCGGGACAGGGGGACAACTAATGAAAAACTGTTTTTT.

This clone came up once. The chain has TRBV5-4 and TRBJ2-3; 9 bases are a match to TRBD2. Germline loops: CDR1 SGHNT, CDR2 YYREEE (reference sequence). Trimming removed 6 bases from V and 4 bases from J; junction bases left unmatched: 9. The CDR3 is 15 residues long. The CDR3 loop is CASKQLSGGPDTQYF. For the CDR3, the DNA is TGTGCCAGCAAACAACTTAGCGGGGGACCAGATACGCAGTATTTT.

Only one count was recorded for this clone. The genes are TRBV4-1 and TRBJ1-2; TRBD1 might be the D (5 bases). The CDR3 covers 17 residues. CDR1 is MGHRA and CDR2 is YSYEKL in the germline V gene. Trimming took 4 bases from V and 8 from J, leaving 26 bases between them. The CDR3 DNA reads TGCGCCAGCAGCCCCCTTGATCCTATTTCTTCCCCAGGGGGCTACACCTTC. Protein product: CASSPLDPISSPGGYTF.

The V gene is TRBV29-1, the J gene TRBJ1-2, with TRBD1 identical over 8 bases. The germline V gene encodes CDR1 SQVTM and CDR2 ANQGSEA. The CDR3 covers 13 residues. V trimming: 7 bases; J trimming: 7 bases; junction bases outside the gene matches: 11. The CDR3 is CSDRQGYQGGYTF. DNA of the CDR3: TGCAGCGATCGACAGGGGTATCAGGGTGGCTACACCTTC.

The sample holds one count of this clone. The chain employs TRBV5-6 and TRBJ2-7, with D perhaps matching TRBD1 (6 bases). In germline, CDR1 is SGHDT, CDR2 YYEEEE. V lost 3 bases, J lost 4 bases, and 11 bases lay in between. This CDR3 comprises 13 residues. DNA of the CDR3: TGTGCCAGCAGCTCTATAGACAGGTACGAGCAGTACTTC. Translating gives CASSSIDRYEQYF.

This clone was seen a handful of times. CDR3 sequence (DNA): TGTGCCAGCGGAGTGTTAGACTCCGAGCAGTACTTC. It specifies CASGVLDSEQYF. The chain has TRBV25-1 and TRBJ2-7; no reliable D call. V was cut by 8 bases and J by 6 bases, with 14 bases left in between. CDR3 size: 12 residues. CDR1 MGHDK and CDR2 SYGVNS come from the germline V gene.

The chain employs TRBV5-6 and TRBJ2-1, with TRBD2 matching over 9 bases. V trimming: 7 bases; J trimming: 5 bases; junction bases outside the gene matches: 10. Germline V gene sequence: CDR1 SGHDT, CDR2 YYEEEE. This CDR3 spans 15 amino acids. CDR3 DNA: TGTGCCAGCGCGGGGGGGGCGGGGACGAACAATGAGCAGTTCTTC. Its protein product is CASAGGAGTNNEQFF.

The chain's CDR3 is CASSPPGLADTGELFF. The CDR3 DNA reads TGTGCCAGCAGCCCACCGGGACTAGCAGACACCGGGGAGCTGTTTTTT. The chain joins TRBV27 to TRBJ2-2; the match to TRBD2 covers 9 bases. The CDR3 length is 16 residues. Germline CDR1 and CDR2: MNHEY and SMNVEV (reference sequence). V was clipped by 6 bases and J by 3 bases; unmatched bases: 8.

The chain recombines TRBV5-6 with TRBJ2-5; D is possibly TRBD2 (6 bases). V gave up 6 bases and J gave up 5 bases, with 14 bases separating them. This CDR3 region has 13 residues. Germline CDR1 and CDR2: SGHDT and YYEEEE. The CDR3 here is CASTTLGGETQYF. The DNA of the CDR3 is TGTGCCAGCACCACCCTCGGGGGTGAGACCCAGTACTTC.

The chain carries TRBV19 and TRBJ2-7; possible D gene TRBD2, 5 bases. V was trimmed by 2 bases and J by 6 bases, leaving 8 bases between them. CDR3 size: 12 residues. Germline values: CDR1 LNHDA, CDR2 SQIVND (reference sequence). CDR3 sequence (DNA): TGTGCCAGTAGTATACGGGGATTCGAGCAGTACTTC. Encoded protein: CASSIRGFEQYF.

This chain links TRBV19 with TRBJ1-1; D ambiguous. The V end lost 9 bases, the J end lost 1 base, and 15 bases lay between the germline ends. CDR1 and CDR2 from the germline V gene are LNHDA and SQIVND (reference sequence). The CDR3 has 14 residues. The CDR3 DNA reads TGTGCCAGCCGTTATGACCGAGGGAACACTGAAGCTTTCTTT. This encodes CASRYDRGNTEAFF.

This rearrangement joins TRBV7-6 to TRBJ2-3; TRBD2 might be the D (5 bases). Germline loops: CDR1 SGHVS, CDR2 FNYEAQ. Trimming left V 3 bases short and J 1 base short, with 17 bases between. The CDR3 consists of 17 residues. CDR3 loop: CASSLSGPLGGTDTQYF. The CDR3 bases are TGTGCCAGCAGCTTGTCCGGGCCCCTGGGAGGCACAGATACGCAGTATTTT.

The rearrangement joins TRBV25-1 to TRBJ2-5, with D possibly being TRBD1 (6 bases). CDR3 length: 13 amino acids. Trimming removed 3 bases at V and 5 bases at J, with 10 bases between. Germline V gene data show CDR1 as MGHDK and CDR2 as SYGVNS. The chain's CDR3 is CASSEGAMETQYF. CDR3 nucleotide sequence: TGTGCCAGCAGTGAGGGGGCTATGGAGACCCAGTACTTC. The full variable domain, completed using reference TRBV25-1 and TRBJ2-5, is EADIYQTPRYLVIGTGKKITLECSQTMGHDKMYWYQQDPGMELHLIHYSYGVNSTEKGDLSSESTVSRIRTEHFPLTLESARPSHTSQYLCASSEGAMETQYFGPGTRLLVL.

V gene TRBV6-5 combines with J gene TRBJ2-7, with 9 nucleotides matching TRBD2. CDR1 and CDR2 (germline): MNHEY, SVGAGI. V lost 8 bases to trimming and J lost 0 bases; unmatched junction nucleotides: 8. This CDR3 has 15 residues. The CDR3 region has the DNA TGTGCCAGCGAAACACTAGCGGGCCTCTCCTACGAGCAGTACTTC. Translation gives CASETLAGLSYEQYF.

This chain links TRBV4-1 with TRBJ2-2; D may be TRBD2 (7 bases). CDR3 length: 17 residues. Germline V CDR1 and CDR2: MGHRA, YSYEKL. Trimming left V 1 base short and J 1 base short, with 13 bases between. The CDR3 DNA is TGCGCCAGCAGCCAAGTCGGGGGGCGGAGGAACACCGGGGAGCTGTTTTTT. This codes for CASSQVGGRRNTGELFF.

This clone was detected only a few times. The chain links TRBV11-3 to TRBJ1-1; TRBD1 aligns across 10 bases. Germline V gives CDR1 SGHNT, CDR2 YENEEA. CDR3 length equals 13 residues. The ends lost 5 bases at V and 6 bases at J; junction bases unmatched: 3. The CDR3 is CASSTDRGAEAFF. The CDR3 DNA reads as TGTGCCAGCAGCACGGACAGGGGGGCTGAAGCTTTCTTT.

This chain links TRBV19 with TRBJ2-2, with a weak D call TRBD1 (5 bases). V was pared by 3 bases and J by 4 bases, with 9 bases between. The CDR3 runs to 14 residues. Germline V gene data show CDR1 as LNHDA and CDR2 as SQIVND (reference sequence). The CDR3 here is CASSMARGTGELFF. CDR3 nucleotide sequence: TGTGCCAGTAGTATGGCTAGGGGCACCGGGGAGCTGTTTTTT. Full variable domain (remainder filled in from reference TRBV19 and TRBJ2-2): DGGITQSPKYLFRKEGQNVTLSCEQNLNHDAMYWYRQDPGQGLRLIYYSQIVNDFQKGDIAEGYSVSREKKESFPLTVTSAQKNPTAFYLCASSMARGTGELFFGEGSRLTVL.

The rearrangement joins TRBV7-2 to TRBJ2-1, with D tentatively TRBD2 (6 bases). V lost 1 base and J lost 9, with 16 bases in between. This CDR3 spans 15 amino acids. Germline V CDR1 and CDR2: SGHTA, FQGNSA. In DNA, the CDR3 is TGTGCCAGCAGCTTAGAAGGGACTGTCCCTGGTGAGCAGTTCTTC. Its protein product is CASSLEGTVPGEQFF. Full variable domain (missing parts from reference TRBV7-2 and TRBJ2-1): GAGVSQSPSNKVTEKGKDVELRCDPISGHTALYWYRQSLGQGLEFLIYFQGNSAPDKSGLPSDRFSAERTGGSVSTLTIQRTQQEDSAVYLCASSLEGTVPGEQFFGPGTRLTVL.